Given below is one T cell receptor (beta chain) in context. Its target is unknown. This entry is derived from a study of glioma-infiltrating T cells after dendritic cell vaccination. Broader study findings: TCR clonality showed no direct relationship with survival. Estimated pretreatment TIL content predicted outcome after dendritic cell vaccination.

The data were produced by immunoSEQ multiplex PCR, yet TCRdb's version contains in-frame clones alone and is incomplete. This sample has about 82,000 clones, with roughly 89% found just once. Before vaccination, two weeks after the third vaccination, and at progression, PBMC were collected. Germline-derived CDR1 and CDR2 are SGHDT and YYEEEE. Trimming at V came to 4 bases and at J to 5 bases, leaving 12 bases not matched to a gene. The CDR3 length is 15 residues. The rearrangement joins TRBV5-6 to TRBJ2-7; TRBD2 matches 7 bases. The receptor was derived from a human donor with glioblastoma. Sequencing was performed on blood, taken before dendritic cell vaccination. The CDR3 sequence is CASSNRLAGGDEQYF. CDR3 coding DNA: TGTGCCAGCAGCAACCGGTTAGCGGGTGGGGACGAGCAGTACTTC. Using reference TRBV5-6 and TRBJ2-7 for the parts outside the CDR3, the full variable domain is DAGVTQSPTHLIKTRGQQVTLRCSPKSGHDTVSWYQQALGQGPQFIFQYYEEEERQRGNFPDRFSGHQFPNYSSELNVNALLLGDSALYLCASSNRLAGGDEQYFGPGTRLTVT.